This passage covers 10 T cell receptor beta chains from one sample sequenced in a study of response to subunit inactivated influenza vaccine. A single record per CDR3 protein comes from TCRdb applying MiXCR to the RT-PCR reads. The profile shows more than 150,000 distinct CDR3 sequences, around 9% of them singletons. The specimen comprised non-naive T cells sorted from PBMCs, sampled on the day of vaccination. These receptors were taken from a man aged 50-59 years who received an inactivated influenza vaccine.

This clonotype occurred many times. The chain links TRBV18 to TRBJ2-5, with unresolved D. This CDR3 has 12 amino acids. The germline V and J ends were trimmed by 3 bases and 4 bases, with 6 bases remaining between them. Germline CDR1 and CDR2: KGHSH and LQKENI. CDR3 in DNA: TGTGCCAGCTCACCGATCCGAGAGACCCAGTACTTC. This gives the protein CASSPIRETQYF.

This chain links TRBV20-1 with TRBJ2-3; TRBD2 might be the D (6 bases). This CDR3 comprises 14 residues. V was pared by 6 bases and J by 1 base, with 14 bases between. The germline CDR1 and CDR2 sequences are DFQATT and SNEGSKA (reference sequence). The CDR3 loop reads CSANPSSGTDTQYF. In DNA form, the CDR3 reads TGCAGTGCCAACCCTTCTAGCGGCACAGATACGCAGTATTTT.

This clonotype was counted many times. V is TRBV25-1 and J is TRBJ2-7, with D perhaps TRBD1 (6 bases). This CDR3 has 14 residues. The ends were cut back, 5 bases at V and 2 bases at J, with 13 bases in the middle. Germline V CDR1 and CDR2: MGHDK, SYGVNS. CDR3 bases: TGTGCCAGCAGTCAGGAGACAGGAGCCTACGAGCAGTACTTC. Protein sequence: CASSQETGAYEQYF.

In its sample, this clonotype was seen many times. The chain carries TRBV9 and TRBJ2-1; no reliable D call. CDR3 length: 11 amino acids. V was shortened by 3 bases and J by 8 bases, with 6 bases between the two germline ends. In germline, CDR1 is SGDLS, CDR2 YYNGEE. CDR3 protein: CASSAQDEQFF. The CDR3 bases are TGTGCCAGCAGCGCTCAGGATGAGCAGTTCTTC.

This clonotype has a handful of counts. J is TRBJ1-1 and V is TRBV28; 8 bases map to TRBD1. CDR3 length: 14 amino acids. Germline V lookup: CDR1 MDHEN, CDR2 SYDVKM. V dropped 6 bases and J dropped 6; count of bases not matched to a gene: 9. The CDR3 DNA is TGTGCCAGCAGGTTTGACAGGGGACCGGCTGAAGCTTTCTTT. Translating it yields CASRFDRGPAEAFF.

J is TRBJ2-1 and V is TRBV7-6; 8 bases align to TRBD2. Germline V gene data show CDR1 as SGHVS and CDR2 as FNYEAQ. J was trimmed by 0 bases and V by 1 base; bases with no gene match: 2. CDR3 size: 16 residues. CDR3 nucleotides: TGTGCCAGCAGCTTAGTAGGGACTAGCTCCTACAATGAGCAGTTCTTC. This sequence encodes CASSLVGTSSYNEQFF.

This clonotype has just a few counts. The V call is TRBV5-1, the J call TRBJ2-2, with D hard to call. V shed 0 bases and J shed 7 bases, with 7 bases lying between them. This CDR3 spans 13 amino acids. Germline CDR1 is SGHRS and CDR2 is YFSETQ. CDR3 amino acids: CASSLADDGELFF. As DNA, the CDR3 is TGCGCCAGCAGCTTGGCAGATGACGGGGAGCTGTTTTTT.

This clonotype was counted a few times. The CDR3 DNA reads as TGTGCCAGCCTCCTCCGGACAGGGGACACTGAAGCTTTCTTT. It encodes CASLLRTGDTEAFF. V is TRBV12-3 or TRBV12-4 and J is TRBJ1-1, with 9 bases identical to TRBD1. This CDR3 spans 14 amino acids. Trimming took 8 bases from V and 3 from J; bases not matched to a gene: 7.

In this sample, this clonotype turned up many times. This CDR3 is CASSDQRGVVGKLFF. CDR3 DNA sequence: TGTGCCAGCAGCGACCAGCGGGGGGTTGTCGGAAAACTGTTTTTT. The rearrangement joins TRBV5-5 to TRBJ1-4, with D perhaps TRBD1 (5 bases). Germline values: CDR1 SGHKS, CDR2 YYEKEE (reference sequence). This CDR3 has 15 residues. Trimming cost V 4 bases and J 10 bases, with 20 bases left between them.

This clonotype was seen ten or more times. CDR3 bases: TGTGCCAGCTCACCGCGACGGGGAGGAGAGACCCAGTACTTC. It is translated as CASSPRRGGETQYF. V usage is TRBV18 and J usage is TRBJ2-5; D might be TRBD2 (6 bases). The V gene lost 3 bases and the J gene lost 4 bases, with 12 bases spanning the gap. Germline loops: CDR1 KGHSH, CDR2 LQKENI. CDR3 size: 14 residues.